This TCR beta chain derives from a study of blood T cell repertoires in COVID-19. Study context: The origin of the acute and convalescent COVID-19 samples was the United States, Italy and Spain. Nucleic acid was either cDNA or gDNA, and it came from T cells, B-cell-depleted T cells, or PBMCs.

Per the authors' pipeline: Reference gene primer amplification yielded estimated nucleated cell counts. Here immunoSEQ multiplex PCR was the method, and the copy in TCRdb shows in-frame clones only, minus some. Clone size and V and J calls were adopted from that table, with D and trimming inferred from the DNA. The sample yields 31,000 or so clones, 89% seen once. Between the trimmed V and J ends, which lost 7 bases and 5 bases, there was a span of 18 bases. Per germline, CDR1 MNHEY and CDR2 SVGAGI. CDR3 length: 15 residues. The clonotype originates from a man at least 80 years old with acute or convalescent COVID-19. The chain couples TRBV6-5 to TRBJ2-1; D gene ambiguous. Sequencing was done on a sample of peripheral blood. CDR3 nucleotides: TGTGCCAGCACTGTCTGGGTTGAGGATGACAATGAGCAGTTCTTC. This translates into CASTVWVEDDNEQFF.